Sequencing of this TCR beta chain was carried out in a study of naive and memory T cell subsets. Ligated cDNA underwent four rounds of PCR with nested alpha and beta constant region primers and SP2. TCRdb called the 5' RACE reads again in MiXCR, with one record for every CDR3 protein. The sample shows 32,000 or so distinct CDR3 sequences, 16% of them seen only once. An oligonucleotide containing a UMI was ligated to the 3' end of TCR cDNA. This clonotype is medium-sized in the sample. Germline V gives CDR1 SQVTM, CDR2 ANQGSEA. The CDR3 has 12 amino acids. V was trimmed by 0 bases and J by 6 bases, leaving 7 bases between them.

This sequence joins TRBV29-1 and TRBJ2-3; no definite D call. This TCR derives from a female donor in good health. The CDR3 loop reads CSVEDPRDTQYF. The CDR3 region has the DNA TGCAGCGTTGAAGATCCCCGTGATACGCAGTATTTT.